The clone carrying this TCR beta chain has a single count. Sequenced by immunoSEQ multiplex PCR; TCRdb stores in-frame clones only, minus some. The table records over 60,000 clones, roughly 78% of them present only once. These data belong to a study of T cell responses to AZD1222 COVID-19 vaccine. Germline CDR1 is SGHTA and CDR2 is FQGTGA. V dropped 5 bases and J dropped 8; count of bases not matched to a gene: 7. CDR3 length: 13 amino acids. This sample comprised peripheral blood, obtained on day 0 of MenACWY control vaccination. This chain links TRBV7-3 with TRBJ1-2, with TRBD1 matching over 8 bases. The clonotype comes from an adult in good health. The CDR3, as DNA: TGTGCCAGCAGCGACAGGGGAGGGAGGGGCTACACCTTC. This translates into CASSDRGGRGYTF.